The clone carrying this T cell receptor beta chain was seen at least ten times. Its cognate antigen is unknown. This entry comes from a study of CD8+CD57+ T cells in acquired aplastic anemia. Study findings and constraints: Found in both controls and patients were some 30 CD8+ CDR3 sequences.

TCR beta VDJ and CDR3 profiling used genomic DNA as template. A single record per CDR3 protein comes from TCRdb applying MiXCR to the reads. The repertoire holds about 220,000 distinct CDR3 sequences, 34% seen once, with approximately 1.2% in the top ten. Germline CDR1 is SGDLS and CDR2 is YYNGEE. V gave up 0 bases and J gave up 2 bases, with 6 bases separating them. This CDR3 region has 13 residues. The chain combines TRBV9 with TRBJ2-7; D unresolved. Sequenced input: sorted CD4+, CD8+, or CD8+CD57+ T cells (not recorded which) from PBMCs. This sequence was found in a human donor in good health, serving as a control. The CDR3 loop is CASSVGVAYEQYF. The CDR3 DNA sequence: TGTGCCAGCAGCGTAGGGGTAGCCTACGAGCAGTACTTC. The full variable domain, its missing parts supplied by reference TRBV9 and TRBJ2-7, is DSGVTQTPKHLITATGQRVTLRCSPRSGDLSVYWYQQSLDQGLQFLIQYYNGEERAKGNILERFSAQQFPDLHSELNLSSLELGDSALYFCASSVGVAYEQYFGPGTRLTVT.